The 2 T cell receptor beta chains listed next were all sequenced from one sample in a study of cytomegalovirus exposure and HLA in healthy donors. With 60 Vbeta and 13 Jbeta primers, the PCR was carried out. Clones were read by immunoSEQ multiplex PCR, and TCRdb kept only the in-frame ones, dropping some. The table includes some 90,000 clones, roughly 80% detected once. Input material: PBMCs. The receptors come from a boy between 10 and 17 years old in good health and CMV-seronegative.

The V and J genes are TRBV6-4 and TRBJ2-1; 9 bases agree with TRBD1. Germline V lookup: CDR1 MRHNA, CDR2 SNTAGT. CDR3 size: 15 residues. V lost 4 bases and J lost 7; bases outside the gene matches: 8. The CDR3 sequence is CASSGSDRGSNEQFF. CDR3 DNA sequence: TGTGCCAGCAGTGGGTCGGACAGGGGTTCGAATGAGCAGTTCTTC.

V and J are TRBV2 and TRBJ2-1; the D gene is possibly TRBD2 (7 bases). Germline V gives CDR1 SNHLY, CDR2 FYNNEI. This CDR3 has 15 amino acids. Trimming pared 7 bases from V and 5 bases from J, leaving 18 bases between. CDR3 in DNA: TGTGCCAGCAAACTCAATGGGGGGGCCAACAATGAGCAGTTCTTC. Translating gives CASKLNGGANNEQFF.